This paragraph covers one T cell receptor beta chain sequence. This record belongs to a study of blood T cell repertoires in COVID-19. Original analysis: Amplification of reference gene primers was used by the study to estimate nucleated cell counts. Libraries were prepared by immunoSEQ multiplex PCR; TCRdb keeps only in-frame clonotypes and omits some of them. V, J and clone size are taken as reported in that table, and D and trimming were inferred from the DNA itself. The profile shows 150,000 to 200,000 clones, 80% to 90% of them singletons. From germline, CDR1 is MRHNA and CDR2 SNTAGT. V was pared by 4 bases and J by 1 base, with 7 bases between. This CDR3 comprises 13 residues.

The clonotype was recovered from a woman older than 75 with acute or convalescent COVID-19. Sequencing was performed on peripheral blood. The chain combines TRBV6-4 with TRBJ1-1; D not certain. The CDR3 nucleotides are TGTGCCAGCAGTGTAGTCGCGAACACTGAAGCTTTCTTT. This gives the protein CASSVVANTEAFF.